The entry below describes one TCR beta chain. Methods used by the authors: Quantification of nucleated cells was approximated via reference gene primer amplification. The protocol was immunoSEQ multiplex PCR, while the TCRdb copy is restricted to in-frame clones and leaves out a portion. V and J calls and clone size are as listed in that table; D and trimming were resolved from the DNA. The repertoire holds 90,000 to 150,000 clones, 80% to 90% seen once, with about 18% in the top ten. The sample is drawn from a study of blood T cell repertoires in COVID-19. Study as a whole: Researchers got acute and convalescent COVID-19 samples from the United States, Italy and Spain. Sources were T cells, B-cell-depleted T cells, or PBMCs; the material itself was cDNA or gDNA.

V dropped 1 base and J dropped 4 bases, with 11 bases sitting between them. Germline-derived CDR1 and CDR2 are SGHTS and YDEGEE. The CDR3 totals 14 residues. The clonotype originates from a human donor with acute or convalescent COVID-19. The donor label of this sample is uncertain. What was sequenced was peripheral blood. The genes are TRBV5-8 and TRBJ1-2; possible D gene TRBD1, 5 bases. The CDR3 DNA is TGTGCCAGCAGCTTGCCAGGGAAAGTCTATGGCTACACCTTC. Translating gives CASSLPGKVYGYTF.